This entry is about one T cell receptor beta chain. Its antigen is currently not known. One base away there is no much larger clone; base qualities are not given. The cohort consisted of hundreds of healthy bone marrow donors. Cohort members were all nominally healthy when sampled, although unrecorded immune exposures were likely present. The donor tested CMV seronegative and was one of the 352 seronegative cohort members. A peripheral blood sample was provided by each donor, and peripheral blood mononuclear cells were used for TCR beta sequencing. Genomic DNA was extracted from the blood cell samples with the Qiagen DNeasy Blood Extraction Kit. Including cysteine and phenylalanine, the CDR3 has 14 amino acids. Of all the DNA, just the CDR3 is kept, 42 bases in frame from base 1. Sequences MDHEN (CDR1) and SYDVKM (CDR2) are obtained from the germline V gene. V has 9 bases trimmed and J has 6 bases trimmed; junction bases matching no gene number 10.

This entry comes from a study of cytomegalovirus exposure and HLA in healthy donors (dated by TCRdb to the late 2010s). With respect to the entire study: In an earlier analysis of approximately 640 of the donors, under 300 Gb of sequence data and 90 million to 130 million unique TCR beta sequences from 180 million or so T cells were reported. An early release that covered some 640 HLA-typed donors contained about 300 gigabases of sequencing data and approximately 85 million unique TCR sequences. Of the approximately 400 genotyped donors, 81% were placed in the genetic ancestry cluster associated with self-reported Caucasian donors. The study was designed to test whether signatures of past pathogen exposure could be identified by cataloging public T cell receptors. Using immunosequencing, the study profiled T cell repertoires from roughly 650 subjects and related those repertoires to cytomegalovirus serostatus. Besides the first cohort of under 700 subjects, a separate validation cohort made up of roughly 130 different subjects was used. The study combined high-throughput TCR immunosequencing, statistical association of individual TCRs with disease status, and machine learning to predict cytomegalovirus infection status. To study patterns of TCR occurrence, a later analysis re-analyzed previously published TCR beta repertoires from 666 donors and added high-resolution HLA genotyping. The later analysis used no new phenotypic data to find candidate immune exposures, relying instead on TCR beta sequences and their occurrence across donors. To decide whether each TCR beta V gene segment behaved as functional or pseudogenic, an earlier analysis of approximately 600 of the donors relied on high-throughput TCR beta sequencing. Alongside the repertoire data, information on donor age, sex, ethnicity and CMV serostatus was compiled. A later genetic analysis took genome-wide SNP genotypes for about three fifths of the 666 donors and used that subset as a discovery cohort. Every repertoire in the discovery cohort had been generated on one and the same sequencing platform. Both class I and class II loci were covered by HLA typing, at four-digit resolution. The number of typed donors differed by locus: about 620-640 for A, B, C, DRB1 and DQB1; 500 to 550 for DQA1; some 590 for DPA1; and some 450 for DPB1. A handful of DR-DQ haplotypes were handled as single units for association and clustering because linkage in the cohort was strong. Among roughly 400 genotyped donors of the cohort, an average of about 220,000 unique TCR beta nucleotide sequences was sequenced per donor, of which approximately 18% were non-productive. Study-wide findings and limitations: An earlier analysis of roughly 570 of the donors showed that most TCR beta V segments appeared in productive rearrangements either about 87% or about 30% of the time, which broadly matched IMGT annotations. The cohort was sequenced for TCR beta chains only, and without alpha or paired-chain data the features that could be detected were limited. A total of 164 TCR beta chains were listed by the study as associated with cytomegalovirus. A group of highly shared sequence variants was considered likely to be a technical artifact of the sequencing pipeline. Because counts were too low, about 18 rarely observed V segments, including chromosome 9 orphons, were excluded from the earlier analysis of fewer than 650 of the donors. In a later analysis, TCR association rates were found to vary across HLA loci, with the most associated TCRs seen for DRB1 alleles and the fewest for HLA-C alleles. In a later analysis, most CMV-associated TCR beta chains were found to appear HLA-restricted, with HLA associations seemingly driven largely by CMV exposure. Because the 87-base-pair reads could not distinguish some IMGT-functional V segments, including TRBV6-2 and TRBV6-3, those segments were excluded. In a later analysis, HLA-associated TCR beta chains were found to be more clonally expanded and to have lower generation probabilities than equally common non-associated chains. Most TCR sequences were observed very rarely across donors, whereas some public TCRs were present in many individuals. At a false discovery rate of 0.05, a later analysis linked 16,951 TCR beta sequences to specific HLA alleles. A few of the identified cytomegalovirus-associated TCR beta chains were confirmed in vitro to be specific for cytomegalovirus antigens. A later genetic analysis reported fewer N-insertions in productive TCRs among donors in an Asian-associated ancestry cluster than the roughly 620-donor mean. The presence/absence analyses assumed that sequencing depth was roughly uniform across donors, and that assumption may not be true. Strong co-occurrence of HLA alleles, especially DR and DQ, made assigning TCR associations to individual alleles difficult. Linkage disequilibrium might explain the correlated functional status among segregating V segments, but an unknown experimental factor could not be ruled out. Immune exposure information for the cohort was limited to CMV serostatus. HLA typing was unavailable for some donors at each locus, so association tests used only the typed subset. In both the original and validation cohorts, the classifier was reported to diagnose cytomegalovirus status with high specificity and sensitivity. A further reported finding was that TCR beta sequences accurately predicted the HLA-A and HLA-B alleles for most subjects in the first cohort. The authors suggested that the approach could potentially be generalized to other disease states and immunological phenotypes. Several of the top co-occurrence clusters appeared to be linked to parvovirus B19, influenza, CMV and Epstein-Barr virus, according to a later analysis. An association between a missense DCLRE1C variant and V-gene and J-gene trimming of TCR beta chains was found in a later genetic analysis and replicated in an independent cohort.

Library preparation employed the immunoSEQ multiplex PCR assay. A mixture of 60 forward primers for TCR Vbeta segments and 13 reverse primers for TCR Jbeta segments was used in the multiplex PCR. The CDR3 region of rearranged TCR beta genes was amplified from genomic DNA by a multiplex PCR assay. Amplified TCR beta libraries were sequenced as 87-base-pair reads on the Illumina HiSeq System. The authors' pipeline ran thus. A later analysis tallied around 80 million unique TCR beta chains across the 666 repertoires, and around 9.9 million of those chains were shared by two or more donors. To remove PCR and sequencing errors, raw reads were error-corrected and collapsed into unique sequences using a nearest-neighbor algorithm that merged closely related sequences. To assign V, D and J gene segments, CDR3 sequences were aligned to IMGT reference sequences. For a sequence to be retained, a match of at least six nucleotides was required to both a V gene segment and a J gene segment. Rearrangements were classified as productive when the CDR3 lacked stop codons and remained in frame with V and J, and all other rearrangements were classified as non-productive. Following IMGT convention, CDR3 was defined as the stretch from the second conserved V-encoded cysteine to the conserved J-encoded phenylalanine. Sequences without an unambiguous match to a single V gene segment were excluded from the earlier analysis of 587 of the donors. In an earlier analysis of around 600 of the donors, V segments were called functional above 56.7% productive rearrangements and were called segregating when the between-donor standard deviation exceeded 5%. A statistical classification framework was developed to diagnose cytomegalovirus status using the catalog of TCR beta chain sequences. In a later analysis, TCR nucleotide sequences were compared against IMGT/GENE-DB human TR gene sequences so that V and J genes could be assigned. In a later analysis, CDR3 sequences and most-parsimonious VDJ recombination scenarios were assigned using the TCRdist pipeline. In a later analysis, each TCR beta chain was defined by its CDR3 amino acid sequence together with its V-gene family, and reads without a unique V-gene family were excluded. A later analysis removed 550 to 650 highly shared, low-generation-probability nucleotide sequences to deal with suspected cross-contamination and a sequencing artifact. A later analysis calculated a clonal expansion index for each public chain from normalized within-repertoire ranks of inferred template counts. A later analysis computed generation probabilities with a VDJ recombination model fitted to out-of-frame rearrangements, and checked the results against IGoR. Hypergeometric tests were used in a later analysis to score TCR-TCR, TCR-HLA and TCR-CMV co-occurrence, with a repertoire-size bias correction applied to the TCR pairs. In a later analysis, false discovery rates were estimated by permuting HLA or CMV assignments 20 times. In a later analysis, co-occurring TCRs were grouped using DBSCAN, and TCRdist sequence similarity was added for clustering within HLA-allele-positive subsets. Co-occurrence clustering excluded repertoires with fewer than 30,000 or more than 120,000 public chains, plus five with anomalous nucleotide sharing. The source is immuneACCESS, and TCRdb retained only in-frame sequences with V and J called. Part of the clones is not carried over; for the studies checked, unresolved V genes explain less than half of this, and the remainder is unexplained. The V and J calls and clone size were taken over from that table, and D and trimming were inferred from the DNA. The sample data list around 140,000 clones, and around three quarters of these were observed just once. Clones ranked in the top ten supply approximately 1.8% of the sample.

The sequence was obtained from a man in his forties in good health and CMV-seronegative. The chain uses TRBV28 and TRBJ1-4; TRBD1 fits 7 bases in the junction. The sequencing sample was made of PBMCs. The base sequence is TGTGCCAGTCACAACAGGGGCGGGGATGAAAAACTGTTTTTT. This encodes CASHNRGGDEKLFF.